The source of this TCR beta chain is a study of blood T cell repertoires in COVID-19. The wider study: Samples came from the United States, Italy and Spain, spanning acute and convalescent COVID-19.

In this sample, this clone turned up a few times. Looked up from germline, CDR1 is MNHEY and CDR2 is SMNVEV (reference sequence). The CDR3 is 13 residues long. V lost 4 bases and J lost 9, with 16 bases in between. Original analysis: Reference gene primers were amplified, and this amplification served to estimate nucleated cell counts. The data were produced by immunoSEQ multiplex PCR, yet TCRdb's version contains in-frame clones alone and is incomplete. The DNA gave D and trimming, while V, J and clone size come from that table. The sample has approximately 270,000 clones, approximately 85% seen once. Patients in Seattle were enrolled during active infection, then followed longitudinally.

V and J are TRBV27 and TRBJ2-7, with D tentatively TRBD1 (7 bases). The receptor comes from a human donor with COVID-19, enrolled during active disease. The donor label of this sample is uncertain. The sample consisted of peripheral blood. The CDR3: CASSSGRGRRQYF. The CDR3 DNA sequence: TGTGCCAGCAGTTCCGGCAGGGGGAGGAGGCAGTACTTC.